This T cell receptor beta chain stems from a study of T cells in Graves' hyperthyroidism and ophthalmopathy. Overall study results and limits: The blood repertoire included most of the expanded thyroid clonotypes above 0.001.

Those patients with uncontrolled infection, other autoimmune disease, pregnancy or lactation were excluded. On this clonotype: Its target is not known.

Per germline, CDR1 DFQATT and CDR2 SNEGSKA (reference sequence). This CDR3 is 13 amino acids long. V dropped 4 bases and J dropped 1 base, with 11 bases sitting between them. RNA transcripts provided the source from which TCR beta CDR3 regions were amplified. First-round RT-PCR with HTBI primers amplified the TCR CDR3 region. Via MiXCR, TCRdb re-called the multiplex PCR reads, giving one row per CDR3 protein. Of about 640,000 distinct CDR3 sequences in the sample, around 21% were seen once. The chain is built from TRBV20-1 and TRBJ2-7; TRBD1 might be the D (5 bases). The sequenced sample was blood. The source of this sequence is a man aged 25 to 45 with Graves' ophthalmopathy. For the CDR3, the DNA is TGCAGTGCTATCGACAGAGGTTCCTACGAGCAGTACTTC. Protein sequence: CSAIDRGSYEQYF.